What follows are 5 T cell receptor beta chains derived from one specimen sequenced in a study of CD8+ T cells in alopecia areata (dated by TCRdb to 2016 to 2019). The library was built by means of the immunoSEQ multiplex PCR assay. To provide template for TCR sequencing, every sample had RNA extracted and reverse transcribed into cDNA. Here the immuneACCESS table is served through TCRdb, limited to in-frame sequences with V and J called. Missing clones are a known gap in these copies; in checked studies unresolved V genes cover under half, and the rest lacks a known reason. The sample table contains around 190,000 clones; only one count was recorded for 56% of them. Around 5% of the sample comes from the top ten. The source material was CD8+ T cells sorted from blood. Receptor source: a human donor in good health.

This clone was seen only a few times. This sample also contains other DNA sequences that code for the same CDR3. V usage is TRBV5-6 and J usage is TRBJ2-7, with TRBD1 matching over 10 bases. Germline CDR1 SGHDT, CDR2 YYEEEE. The CDR3 sequence is 14 residues long. The V segment lost 4 bases and the J segment 2 bases; nucleotides outside the gene matches: 3. The CDR3 bases are TGTGCCAGCAGCGGAGGACAGGGGGCCTACGAGCAGTACTTC. Encoded protein: CASSGGQGAYEQYF.

V is TRBV15 and J is TRBJ1-6; D remains ambiguous. V was clipped by 6 bases and J by 0 bases, with 9 bases between them. Germline values: CDR1 LNHNV, CDR2 YYDKDF (reference sequence). The CDR3 spans 15 residues. The DNA for the CDR3 is TGTGCCACCAGGGAAGCAAGCTCCTATAATTCACCCCTCCACTTT. This gives the protein CATREASSYNSPLHF.

The V call is TRBV6-5, the J call TRBJ2-6; D unclear. This CDR3 is 13 amino acids long. Germline V CDR1 and CDR2: MNHEY, SVGAGI. Trimming took off 8 bases at V and 1 base at J, with 6 bases between the two ends. CDR3 region: CASHGSGANVLTF. The CDR3 DNA follows: TGTGCCAGCCACGGATCTGGGGCCAACGTCCTGACTTTC.

The chain uses TRBV30 and TRBJ1-1; D gene unclear. CDR1 is GTSNPN and CDR2 is SVGIG in the germline V gene (reference sequence). V was clipped by 1 base and J by 7 bases, with 10 bases between them. The CDR3 is 12 amino acids. CDR3 amino acids: CAWSAGSLEAFF. The CDR3, as DNA: TGTGCCTGGAGTGCAGGTAGTCTTGAAGCTTTCTTT.

The chain has TRBV29-1 and TRBJ1-2; no firm D call. V lost 4 bases and J lost 0, with 9 bases in between. The CDR3 has 13 amino acids. Germline V gives CDR1 SQVTM, CDR2 ANQGSEA. This CDR3 is CSVVVPANYGYTF. The CDR3 nucleotides read TGCAGCGTTGTAGTACCAGCTAACTATGGCTACACCTTC.